The 29 T cell receptor beta chains below were found in one sample sequenced in a study of CD8+ T cells in alopecia areata. Sequencing relied on a cDNA template that was reverse transcribed from extracted RNA. Produced via immunoSEQ multiplex PCR; TCRdb's table is partial and in-frame only. The sample yields some 170,000 clones, around half seen once. Treatment meaning: oral pan-JAK inhibitor, 5-10 mg twice daily. The specimen was CD8+ T cells sorted from blood, collected at week 24, from a patient treated with tofacitinib. The receptors originated from a human donor with alopecia areata.

This clone was seen only once. The rearrangement joins TRBV27 to TRBJ2-1; D remains ambiguous. V was trimmed by 2 bases and J by 10 bases, leaving 12 bases between them. The CDR3 consists of 13 residues. The germline gives CDR1 MNHEY, CDR2 SMNVEV (reference sequence). The CDR3 sequence is CASSLLSSREQFF. Here the CDR3 DNA reads TGTGCCAGCAGTTTACTTTCATCTAGGGAGCAGTTCTTC.

The chain employs TRBV11-2 and TRBJ2-1; D unresolved. V lost 2 bases and J 6 bases, leaving 5 bases between the germline ends. This CDR3 region has 12 residues. CDR1 is SGHAT, CDR2 FQNNGV, per germline. For the CDR3, the DNA is TGTGCCAGCAGCTTAACAGTCAATGAGCAGTTCTTC. This encodes CASSLTVNEQFF.

The genes are TRBV5-5 and TRBJ1-1; D remains ambiguous. Germline V lookup: CDR1 SGHKS, CDR2 YYEKEE (reference sequence). V gave up 4 bases and J gave up 1 base, with 8 bases separating them. The CDR3 length is 13 residues. The CDR3 DNA follows: TGTGCCAGCAGCCCTAATAGGAACACTGAAGCTTTCTTT. Protein: CASSPNRNTEAFF.

J is TRBJ1-5 and V is TRBV4-3; maybe TRBD1 (6 bases). V lost 0 bases and J lost 6, with 15 bases in between. The germline V gene encodes CDR1 LGHNA and CDR2 YSLEER. CDR3 size: 16 residues. The CDR3 protein is CASSQEFLGGSQPQHF. CDR3 nucleotides: TGCGCCAGCAGCCAAGAGTTTCTAGGGGGAAGTCAGCCCCAGCATTTT.

J is TRBJ1-2 and V is TRBV2; tentative D call: TRBD1 (6 bases). Germline-derived CDR1 and CDR2 are SNHLY and FYNNEI. The CDR3 covers 13 residues. Trimming took off 3 bases at V and 4 bases at J, with 9 bases between the two ends. The CDR3 sequence: CASSDRDIYGYTF. The CDR3 DNA sequence: TGTGCCAGCAGTGACCGGGACATCTATGGCTACACCTTC.

This chain links TRBV7-2 with TRBJ1-5, with unresolved D. CDR3 size: 17 residues. The germline V and J ends were trimmed by 5 bases and 0 bases, with 17 bases remaining between them. The germline V gene has CDR1 SGHTA and CDR2 FQGNSA. The CDR3 spells CASSPTVALYSNQPQHF. Written as DNA, the CDR3 is TGTGCCAGCAGCCCTACGGTGGCGCTCTATAGCAATCAGCCCCAGCATTTT.

The chain has TRBV18 and TRBJ2-3, with D unresolved. V was shortened by 3 bases and J by 5 bases, with 6 bases between the two germline ends. Germline CDR1 KGHSH, CDR2 LQKENI. The CDR3 sequence is 12 residues long. The CDR3 is CASSPNGDTQYF. The CDR3 DNA reads TGTGCCAGCTCACCGAACGGAGATACGCAGTATTTT.

The chain couples TRBV29-1 to TRBJ1-2, with D tentatively TRBD1 (5 bases). The CDR3 runs to 12 residues. Germline lookup yields CDR1 SQVTM and CDR2 ANQGSEA. Trimming removed 2 bases from V and 4 bases from J, with 8 bases in between. CDR3 bases: TGCAGCGTTGAACAGGGTATCTATGGCTACACCTTC. Its protein product is CSVEQGIYGYTF.

CDR3 sequence reads: CASSQESNEQFF. CDR3 coding DNA: TGCGCCAGCAGCCAAGAGAGCAATGAGCAGTTCTTC. The V call is TRBV4-3, the J call TRBJ2-1; D gene unclear. Trimming took 0 bases from V and 6 from J, leaving 3 bases between them. From germline, CDR1 is LGHNA and CDR2 YSLEER. CDR3 size: 12 residues.

A note on this clone: A read error is likely here: a far larger clone is one base away. The CDR3 sequence: CASSLIGTGELFF. CDR3 nucleotide sequence: TGTGCCAGCAGCTTAATTGGGACCGGGGAGCTGTTTTTT. V is TRBV7-7 and J is TRBJ2-2; D remains ambiguous. Germline V CDR1 and CDR2: SSHAT, FNYEAQ (reference sequence). Trimming shortened V by 2 bases and J by 5 bases, and 6 bases separated the two germline ends. This CDR3 has 13 residues.

The J gene is TRBJ1-6, the V gene TRBV6-6; TRBD1 is a possible D gene (5 bases). CDR3 length: 14 residues. Trimming pared 5 bases from V and 7 bases from J, leaving 12 bases between. Germline CDR1 MNHNY, CDR2 SVGAGI (reference sequence). CDR3 sequence (DNA): TGTGCCAGCAGTAGGCCAGGGAACAATTCACCCCTCCACTTT. Its translation: CASSRPGNNSPLHF.

The CDR3, as DNA: TGTGCCAGCAGTCGGGGGGTTACTGAAGCTTTCTTT. Its translation is CASSRGVTEAFF. J is TRBJ1-1 and V is TRBV5-6; maybe TRBD1 (5 bases). The V and J ends lost 5 bases and 5 bases respectively, with 10 bases between them. Germline CDR1 SGHDT, CDR2 YYEEEE. The CDR3 extends over 12 amino acids.

V is TRBV15 and J is TRBJ2-1, with D unclear. Per germline, CDR1 LNHNV and CDR2 YYDKDF (reference sequence). The V end was cut by 5 bases, the J end by 7 bases, with 12 bases between. CDR3 size: 13 residues. For the CDR3, the DNA is TGTGCCACCAGCCGTTCGAAGGCGAATGAGCAGTTCTTC. Residues: CATSRSKANEQFF.

Comments on this clone: This sample includes further DNA sequences coding for the same CDR3. The rearrangement links TRBV6-5 to TRBJ2-2, with no clear D. The V end lost 0 bases, the J end lost 1 base, and 6 bases lay between the germline ends. The germline gives CDR1 MNHEY, CDR2 SVGAGI. There are 15 residues in the CDR3. CDR3 in amino acids: CASSYSGENTGELFF. The CDR3 nucleotides are TGTGCCAGCAGTTACTCGGGCGAGAACACCGGGGAGCTGTTTTTT.

This clone occurred a few times. J is TRBJ1-2 and V is TRBV6-5, with TRBD1 as a possible D gene (6 bases). V lost 6 bases and J lost 7, with 18 bases in between. Germline CDR1 MNHEY, CDR2 SVGAGI. There are 14 residues in the CDR3. The CDR3 is CASSPGGAPGGYTF. CDR3 bases: TGTGCCAGCAGCCCGGGGGGGGCGCCGGGTGGCTACACCTTC.

This chain uses TRBV30 with TRBJ2-2, with D hard to call. The germline gives CDR1 GTSNPN, CDR2 SVGIG (reference sequence). Trimming left V 2 bases short and J 7 bases short, with 8 bases between. The CDR3 consists of 12 residues. The CDR3: CAWSLTIGELFF. The CDR3 coding sequence is TGTGCCTGGAGTCTTACTATCGGGGAGCTGTTTTTT.

The rearrangement uses TRBV7-9 and TRBJ1-4; D perhaps matches TRBD1 (6 bases). The CDR3 runs to 13 residues. Per the germline V gene, CDR1 is SEHNR and CDR2 is FQNEAQ (reference sequence). Trimming stripped 4 bases from V and 8 bases from J, with 11 bases between. DNA of the CDR3: TGTGCCAGCAGCTCTTATACAGGGGAAAAACTGTTTTTT. As protein: CASSSYTGEKLFF.

The chain uses TRBV7-7 and TRBJ2-7; the D gene could be TRBD1 or TRBD2 (5 bases each). Germline V CDR1 and CDR2: SSHAT, FNYEAQ (reference sequence). This CDR3 comprises 14 residues. With 1 base removed from V and 4 bases from J, the gap between germline ends came to 11 bases. CDR3 sequence: CASSLGEGEYEQYF. CDR3 sequence (DNA): TGTGCCAGCAGCTTAGGGGAAGGGGAGTACGAGCAGTACTTC.

There are a few counts of this clone. The rearrangement uses TRBV29-1 and TRBJ2-7, with 12 nucleotides matching TRBD1. From germline, CDR1 is SQVTM and CDR2 ANQGSEA. Trimming cost V 1 base and J 3 bases; bases outside gene matches: 7. This CDR3 is built from 16 residues. The DNA for the CDR3 is TGCAGCGTTGAAGGTCCCGGGACAGGGGGCATCTACGAGCAGTACTTC. Translated, it gives CSVEGPGTGGIYEQYF.

The chain employs TRBV4-3 and TRBJ1-5; maybe TRBD1 (5 bases). The germline V and J ends were trimmed by 3 bases and 4 bases, with 7 bases remaining between them. The CDR3 has 13 residues. Germline V gene lookup returns CDR1 LGHNA and CDR2 YSLEER. For the CDR3, the DNA is TGCGCCAGCAGCCAGAACAGGAATCAGCCCCAGCATTTT. It translates to CASSQNRNQPQHF.

This clone was observed a few times. The rearrangement links TRBV2 to TRBJ2-3, with 8 nucleotides matching TRBD2. Trimming took 2 bases from V and 2 from J; bases not matched to a gene: 6. The germline V gene has CDR1 SNHLY and CDR2 FYNNEI. The CDR3 is 16 amino acids. CDR3 loop: CASSEYAGGITDTQYF. DNA of the CDR3: TGTGCCAGCAGTGAATACGCGGGGGGAATCACAGATACGCAGTATTTT.

This clone appeared a few times. The chain uses TRBV6-5 and TRBJ2-2; possibly TRBD2 for D (5 bases). Germline V CDR1 and CDR2: MNHEY, SVGAGI. The CDR3 is made up of 14 amino acids. The V and J ends lost 6 bases and 2 bases respectively, with 10 bases between them. The CDR3 loop is CASRSRGNTGELFF. CDR3 DNA: TGTGCCAGCAGATCCCGGGGTAACACCGGGGAGCTGTTTTTT.

The chain uses TRBV19 and TRBJ2-3; no firm D call. Germline assignment: CDR1 LNHDA and CDR2 SQIVND (reference sequence). The CDR3 consists of 14 residues. Trimming cost V 4 bases and J 6 bases, with 14 bases left between them. The CDR3 DNA reads as TGTGCCAGTAGTAATGAGACGCTAATTGATACGCAGTATTTT. It specifies CASSNETLIDTQYF. Looking up the rest from reference TRBV19 and TRBJ2-3 gives the full variable domain: DGGITQSPKYLFRKEGQNVTLSCEQNLNHDAMYWYRQDPGQGLRLIYYSQIVNDFQKGDIAEGYSVSREKKESFPLTVTSAQKNPTAFYLCASSNETLIDTQYFGPGTRLTVL.

The chain couples TRBV6-1 to TRBJ2-3; 9 bases agree with TRBD1. CDR3 size: 16 residues. From germline, CDR1 is MNHNS and CDR2 SASEGT. V lost 1 base to trimming and J lost 1 base; unmatched junction nucleotides: 3. The DNA of the CDR3 is TGTGCCAGCAGTGAAGACAGGACAGGGGGCACAGATACGCAGTATTTT. Its protein product is CASSEDRTGGTDTQYF.

The V and J genes are TRBV7-9 and TRBJ2-7; the match to TRBD1 covers 9 bases. V gave up 1 base and J gave up 4 bases; unmatched junction bases: 2. The CDR3 runs to 14 residues. Germline V gene data show CDR1 as SEHNR and CDR2 as FQNEAQ (reference sequence). The DNA for the CDR3 is TGTGCCAGCAGCTTAGTAGGACAGGGGTACGAGCAGTACTTC. Its protein is CASSLVGQGYEQYF.

The V gene is TRBV13, the J gene TRBJ2-1; 12 nucleotides line up with TRBD2. In germline, CDR1 is PRHDT, CDR2 FYEKMQ (reference sequence). The CDR3 contains 17 residues. The J segment lost 6 bases and the V segment lost 3 bases, leaving 9 bases of the junction unmatched. For the CDR3, the DNA is TGTGCCAGCAGCTTTCTCGGTGGACTAGCGGGGAGCAATGAGCAGTTCTTC. Amino acid sequence: CASSFLGGLAGSNEQFF.

The rearrangement uses TRBV5-6 and TRBJ1-1, with 9 bases lining up with TRBD1. Germline V CDR1 and CDR2: SGHDT, YYEEEE. The CDR3 sequence is 17 residues long. V lost 0 bases, J lost 1 base, and 7 bases stayed unmatched. The CDR3 region has the DNA TGTGCCAGCAGCTTGGCCTACGGGACAGGGAAGAACACTGAAGCTTTCTTT. Encoded protein: CASSLAYGTGKNTEAFF. Variable domain in full (rest from reference TRBV5-6 and TRBJ1-1): DAGVTQSPTHLIKTRGQQVTLRCSPKSGHDTVSWYQQALGQGPQFIFQYYEEEERQRGNFPDRFSGHQFPNYSSELNVNALLLGDSALYLCASSLAYGTGKNTEAFFGQGTRLTVV.

This chain uses TRBV5-1 with TRBJ1-1; unclear D gene. The germline V gene has CDR1 SGHRS and CDR2 YFSETQ. This CDR3 has 11 residues. The ends were cut back, 6 bases at V and 2 bases at J, with 5 bases in the middle. CDR3 in amino acids: CASMSNTEAFF. CDR3 nucleotide sequence: TGCGCCAGCATGTCAAACACTGAAGCTTTCTTT.

The chain employs TRBV27 and TRBJ1-1; D is uncertain. The CDR3 runs to 12 residues. The germline gives CDR1 MNHEY, CDR2 SMNVEV (reference sequence). The V end lost 3 bases, the J end lost 5 bases, and 7 bases lay between the germline ends. The CDR3 here is CASSLKGTEAFF. The CDR3 DNA is TGTGCCAGCAGTTTGAAGGGAACTGAAGCTTTCTTT.